The 11 T cell receptor beta chains in this list originate from one sample, sequenced in a study of T cells in Graves' hyperthyroidism and ophthalmopathy. Using RNA transcripts as the source, TCR beta CDR3 regions were amplified. The TCR CDR3 first-round RT-PCR relied on the HTBI primer set. MiXCR, run by TCRdb on the multiplex PCR reads, gives a single entry per CDR3 protein. The sample records some 500,000 distinct CDR3 sequences, roughly 15% being singletons. Sequencing used blood. These TCRs come from a woman under 40 with Graves' ophthalmopathy.

This clonotype was observed many times. The V and J genes are TRBV6-2 or TRBV6-3 and TRBJ1-1; TRBD1 might be the D (5 bases). The CDR3 sequence is 15 residues long. Germline V lookup: CDR1 MNHEY, CDR2 SVGEGT. Trimming shortened V by 3 bases and J by 0 bases, and 11 bases separated the two germline ends. CDR3 region: CASSYWGRMNTEAFF. The CDR3 DNA sequence: TGTGCCAGCAGTTATTGGGGACGGATGAACACTGAAGCTTTCTTT.

This clonotype was recorded a few times. The J gene is TRBJ2-1, the V gene TRBV30, with D possibly called TRBD1 or TRBD2 (5 bases each). The ends were cut back, 0 bases at V and 9 bases at J, with 6 bases in the middle. The CDR3 totals 11 residues. Germline CDR1 reads GTSNPN; CDR2 reads SVGIG (reference sequence). The chain's CDR3 is CAWSVGTEQFF. The CDR3 bases are TGTGCCTGGAGTGTCGGGACTGAGCAGTTCTTC.

Comments on this clonotype: This could be a read error, since a much larger clone is one nucleotide away. The genes are TRBV12-3 or TRBV12-4 and TRBJ2-1, with TRBD1 matching over 8 bases. Near its end, the DNA agrees better with TRBJ2-7, so the J call may be wrong. This CDR3 comprises 15 residues. CDR3: CASSLMQGAQNEQYF. CDR3 sequence (DNA): TGTGCCAGCAGTTTGATGCAGGGGGCGCAGAATGAGCAGTACTTC.

This clonotype was observed at least ten times. The chain employs TRBV30 and TRBJ1-1; D is unresolved. Germline-derived CDR1 and CDR2 are GTSNPN and SVGIG (reference sequence). The CDR3 extends over 11 amino acids. Trimming stripped 4 bases from V and 1 base from J, with 4 bases between. The CDR3 DNA follows: TGTGCCTGGATGGAGAACACTGAAGCTTTCTTT. It specifies CAWMENTEAFF.

This clonotype showed up many times. The J gene is TRBJ2-5, the V gene TRBV20-1; D tentatively reads TRBD1 or TRBD2 (5 bases each). CDR3 length equals 13 residues. The germline V gene encodes CDR1 DFQATT and CDR2 SNEGSKA (reference sequence). Trimming stripped 6 bases from V and 2 bases from J, with 13 bases between. CDR3 in amino acids: CSAGDRRQETQYF. For the CDR3, the DNA is TGCAGTGCAGGGGACCGACGTCAAGAGACCCAGTACTTC.

This clonotype was counted only a few times. The chain joins TRBV12-3 or TRBV12-4 to TRBJ1-2; perhaps TRBD1 as D (6 bases). This CDR3 is built from 11 residues. The V gene lost 2 bases and the J gene lost 13 bases, with 11 bases spanning the gap. The CDR3 coding sequence is TGTGCCAGCAGTTTATCAGGGGCGAGCACCTTC. Its protein is CASSLSGASTF.

This clonotype has a handful of counts. V is TRBV12-3 or TRBV12-4 and J is TRBJ1-1; D unclear. Trimming stripped 6 bases from V and 3 bases from J, with 14 bases between. The CDR3 extends over 14 amino acids. As DNA, the CDR3 is TGTGCCAGCAGGCCAACGTGGCAGGACACTGAAGCTTTCTTT. Its translation is CASRPTWQDTEAFF.

The table lists this clonotype with many counts. The rearrangement links TRBV5-5 to TRBJ1-3; D is perhaps TRBD1 (5 bases). Germline loops: CDR1 SGHKS, CDR2 YYEKEE (reference sequence). The CDR3 loop spans 15 amino acids. V shed 0 bases and J shed 0 bases, with 7 bases lying between them. The CDR3 DNA is TGTGCCAGCAGCTTGGGAGGACACTCTGGAAACACCATATATTTT. Encoded protein: CASSLGGHSGNTIYF. The whole variable domain, filled in from reference TRBV5-5 and TRBJ1-3, reads DAGVTQSPTHLIKTRGQQVTLRCSPISGHKSVSWYQQVLGQGPQFIFQYYEKEERGRGNFPDRFSARQFPNYSSELNVNALLLGDSALYLCASSLGGHSGNTIYFGEGSWLTVV.

There are many counts of this clonotype. The CDR3 loop is CSANTESNQPQHF. As DNA, the CDR3 is TGCAGTGCCAATACAGAGAGCAATCAGCCCCAGCATTTT. V is TRBV20-1 and J is TRBJ1-5; D remains unclear. Germline CDR1 is DFQATT and CDR2 is SNEGSKA (reference sequence). The CDR3 covers 13 residues. V shed 6 bases and J shed 1 base, with 10 bases lying between them.

This clonotype was recorded at least ten times. The chain combines TRBV7-8 with TRBJ2-7, with a weak D call TRBD2 (7 bases). Trimming removed 1 base at V and 3 bases at J, with 13 bases between. Germline V gene data show CDR1 as SGHVS and CDR2 as FQNEAQ. This CDR3 has 15 amino acids. The CDR3, as DNA: TGTGCCAGCAGCTTAGTGGGGGGGCACGGCTACGAGCAGTACTTC. It translates to CASSLVGGHGYEQYF.

Turning to this clonotype: A clone one base away is much larger, so this may be a read error. The rearrangement links TRBV9 to TRBJ1-1; maybe TRBD1 (6 bases). From germline, CDR1 is SGDLS and CDR2 YYNGEE. This CDR3 has 14 residues. V was pared by 4 bases and J by 1 base, with 11 bases between. The CDR3 DNA is TGTGCCAGCAGCCCAGAGGGGGAGAACACTGAAGCTTTCTTT. This gives the protein CASSPEGENTEAFF.